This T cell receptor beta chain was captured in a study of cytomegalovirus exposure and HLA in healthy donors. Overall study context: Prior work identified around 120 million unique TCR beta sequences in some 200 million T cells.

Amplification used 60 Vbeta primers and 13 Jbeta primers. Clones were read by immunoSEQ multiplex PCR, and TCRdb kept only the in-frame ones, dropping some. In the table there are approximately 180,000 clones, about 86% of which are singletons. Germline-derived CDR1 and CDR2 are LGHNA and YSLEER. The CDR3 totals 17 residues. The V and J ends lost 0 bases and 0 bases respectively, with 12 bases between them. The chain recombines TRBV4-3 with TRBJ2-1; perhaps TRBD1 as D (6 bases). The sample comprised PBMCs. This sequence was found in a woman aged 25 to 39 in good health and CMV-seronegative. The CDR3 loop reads CASSQEETGTSYNEQFF. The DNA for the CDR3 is TGCGCCAGCAGCCAAGAGGAGACAGGTACCTCCTACAATGAGCAGTTCTTC.